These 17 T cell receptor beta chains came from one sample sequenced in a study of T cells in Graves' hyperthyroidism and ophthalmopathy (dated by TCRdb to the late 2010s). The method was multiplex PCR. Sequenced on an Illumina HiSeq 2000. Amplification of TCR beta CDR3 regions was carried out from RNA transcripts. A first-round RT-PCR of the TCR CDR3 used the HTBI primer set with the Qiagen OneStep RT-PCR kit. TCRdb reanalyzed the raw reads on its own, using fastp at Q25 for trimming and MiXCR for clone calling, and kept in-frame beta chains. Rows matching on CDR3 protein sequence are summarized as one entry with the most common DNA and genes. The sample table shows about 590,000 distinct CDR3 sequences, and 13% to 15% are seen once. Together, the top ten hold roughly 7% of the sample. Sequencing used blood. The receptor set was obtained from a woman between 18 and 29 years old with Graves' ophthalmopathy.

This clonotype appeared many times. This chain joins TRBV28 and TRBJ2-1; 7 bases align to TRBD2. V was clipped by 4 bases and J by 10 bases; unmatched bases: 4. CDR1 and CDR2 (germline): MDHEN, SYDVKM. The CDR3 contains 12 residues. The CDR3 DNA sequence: TGTGCCAGCAGTTCTAGCGGTCGGGAGCAGTTCTTC. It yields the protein CASSSSGREQFF.

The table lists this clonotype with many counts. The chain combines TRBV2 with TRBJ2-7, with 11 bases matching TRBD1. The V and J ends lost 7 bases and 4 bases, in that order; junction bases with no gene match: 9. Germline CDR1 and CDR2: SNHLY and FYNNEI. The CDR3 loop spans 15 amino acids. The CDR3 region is CASTPGQGAYYEQYF. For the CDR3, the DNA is TGTGCCAGCACTCCCGGACAGGGGGCTTATTACGAGCAGTACTTC.

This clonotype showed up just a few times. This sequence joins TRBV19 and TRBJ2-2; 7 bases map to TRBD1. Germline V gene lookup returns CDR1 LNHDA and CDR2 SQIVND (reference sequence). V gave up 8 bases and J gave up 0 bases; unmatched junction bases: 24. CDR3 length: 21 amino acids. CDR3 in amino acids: CASYGRKREHRGRANTGELFF. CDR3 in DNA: TGTGCCAGTTACGGAAGAAAAAGGGAGCACAGGGGCCGCGCGAACACCGGGGAGCTGTTTTTT.

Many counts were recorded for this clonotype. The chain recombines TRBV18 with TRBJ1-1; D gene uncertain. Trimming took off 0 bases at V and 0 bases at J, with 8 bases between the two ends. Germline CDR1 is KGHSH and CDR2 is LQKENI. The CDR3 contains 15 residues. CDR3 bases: TGTGCCAGCTCACCACCGGTAGACATGAACACTGAAGCTTTCTTT. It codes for CASSPPVDMNTEAFF.

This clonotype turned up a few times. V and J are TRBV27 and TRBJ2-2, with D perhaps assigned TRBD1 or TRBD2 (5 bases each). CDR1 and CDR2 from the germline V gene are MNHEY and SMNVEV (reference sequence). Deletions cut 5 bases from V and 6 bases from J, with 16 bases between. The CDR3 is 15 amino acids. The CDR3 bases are TGTGCCAGCAGTCATTCCTGGGACCTTCCCGGGGAGCTGTTTTTT. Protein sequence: CASSHSWDLPGELFF.

CDR3 sequence: CASSQETGRYGYTF. CDR3 coding DNA: TGCGCCAGCAGCCAAGAAACGGGCCGCTATGGCTACACCTTC. The rearrangement links TRBV4-1 to TRBJ1-2; D is unclear. There are 14 residues in the CDR3. Trimming took 0 bases from V and 4 from J, leaving 9 bases between them. Germline-derived CDR1 and CDR2 are MGHRA and YSYEKL.

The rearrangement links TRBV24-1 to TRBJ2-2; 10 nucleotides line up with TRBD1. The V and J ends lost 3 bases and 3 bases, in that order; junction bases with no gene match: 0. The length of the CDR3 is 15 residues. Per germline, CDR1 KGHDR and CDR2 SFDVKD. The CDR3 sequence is CATSDGQGDTGELFF. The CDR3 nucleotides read TGTGCCACCAGTGATGGACAGGGGGACACCGGGGAGCTGTTTTTT.

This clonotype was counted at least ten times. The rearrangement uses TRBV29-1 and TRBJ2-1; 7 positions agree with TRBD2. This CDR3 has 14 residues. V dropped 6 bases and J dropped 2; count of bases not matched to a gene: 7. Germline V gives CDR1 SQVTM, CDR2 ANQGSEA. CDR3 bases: TGCAGCGTGGAGGAGGGAGGGGCCTACAATGAGCAGTTCTTC. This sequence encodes CSVEEGGAYNEQFF.

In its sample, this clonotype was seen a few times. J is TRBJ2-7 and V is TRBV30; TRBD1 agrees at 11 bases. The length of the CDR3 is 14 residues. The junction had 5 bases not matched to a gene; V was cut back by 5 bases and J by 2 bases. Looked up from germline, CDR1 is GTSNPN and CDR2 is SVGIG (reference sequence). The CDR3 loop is CAWARDRGTYEQYF. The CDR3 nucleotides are TGTGCCTGGGCTCGGGACAGGGGGACCTACGAGCAGTACTTC. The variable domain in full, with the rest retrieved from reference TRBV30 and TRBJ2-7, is SQTIHQWPATLVQPVGSPLSLECTVEGTSNPNLYWYRQAAGRGLQLLFYSVGIGQISSEVPQNLSASRPQDRQFILSSKKLLLSDSGFYLCAWARDRGTYEQYFGPGTRLTVT.

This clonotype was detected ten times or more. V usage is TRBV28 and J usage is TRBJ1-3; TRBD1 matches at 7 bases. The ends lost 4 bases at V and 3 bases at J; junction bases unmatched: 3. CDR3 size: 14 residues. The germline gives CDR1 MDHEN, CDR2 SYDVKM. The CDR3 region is CASSSGQFGNTIYF. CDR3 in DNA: TGTGCCAGCAGTTCGGGACAGTTTGGAAACACCATATATTTT.

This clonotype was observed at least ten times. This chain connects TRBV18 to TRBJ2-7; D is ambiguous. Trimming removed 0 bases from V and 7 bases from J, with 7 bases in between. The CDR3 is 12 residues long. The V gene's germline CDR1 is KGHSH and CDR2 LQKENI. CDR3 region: CASSPPRREQYF. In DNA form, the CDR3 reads TGTGCCAGCTCACCACCTCGTCGGGAGCAGTACTTC.

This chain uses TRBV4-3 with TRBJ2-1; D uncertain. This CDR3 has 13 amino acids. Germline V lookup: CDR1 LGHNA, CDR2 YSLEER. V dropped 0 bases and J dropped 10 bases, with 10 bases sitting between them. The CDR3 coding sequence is TGCGCCAGCAGCCAAGATAACTACCAGGAGCAGTTCTTC. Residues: CASSQDNYQEQFF.

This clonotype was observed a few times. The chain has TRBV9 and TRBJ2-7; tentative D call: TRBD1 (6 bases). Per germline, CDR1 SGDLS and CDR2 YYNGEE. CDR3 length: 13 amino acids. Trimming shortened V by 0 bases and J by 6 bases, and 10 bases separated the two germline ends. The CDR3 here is CASSVGQAPEQYF. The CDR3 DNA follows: TGTGCCAGCAGCGTAGGACAGGCCCCCGAGCAGTACTTC. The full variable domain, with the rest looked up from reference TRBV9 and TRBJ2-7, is DSGVTQTPKHLITATGQRVTLRCSPRSGDLSVYWYQQSLDQGLQFLIQYYNGEERAKGNILERFSAQQFPDLHSELNLSSLELGDSALYFCASSVGQAPEQYFGPGTRLTVT.

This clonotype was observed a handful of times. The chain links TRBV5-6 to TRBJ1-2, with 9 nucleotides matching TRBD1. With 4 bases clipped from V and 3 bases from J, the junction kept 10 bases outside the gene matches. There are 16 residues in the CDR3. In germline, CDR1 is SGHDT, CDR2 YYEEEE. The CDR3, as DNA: TGTGCCAGCAGCCTTTTGGGGACAGGGACTTACTATGGCTACACCTTC. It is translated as CASSLLGTGTYYGYTF.

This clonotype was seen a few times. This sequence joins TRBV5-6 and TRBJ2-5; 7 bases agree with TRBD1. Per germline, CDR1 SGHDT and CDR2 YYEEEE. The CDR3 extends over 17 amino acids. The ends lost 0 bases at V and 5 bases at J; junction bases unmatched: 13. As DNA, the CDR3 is TGTGCCAGCAGCTTGGAGGGATTAAGCGCACAGGGGGAGACCCAGTACTTC. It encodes CASSLEGLSAQGETQYF.

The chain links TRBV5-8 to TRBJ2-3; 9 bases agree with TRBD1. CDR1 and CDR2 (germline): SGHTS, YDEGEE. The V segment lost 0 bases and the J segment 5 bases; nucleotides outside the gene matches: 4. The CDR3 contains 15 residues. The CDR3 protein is CASSLDRGLGDTQYF. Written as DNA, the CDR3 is TGTGCCAGCAGCTTGGACAGGGGGCTGGGAGATACGCAGTATTTT. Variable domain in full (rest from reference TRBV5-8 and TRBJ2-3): EAGVTQSPTHLIKTRGQQATLRCSPISGHTSVYWYQQALGLGLQFLLWYDEGEERNRGNFPPRFSGRQFPNYSSELNVNALELEDSALYLCASSLDRGLGDTQYFGPGTRLTVL.

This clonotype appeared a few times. For the CDR3, the DNA is TGTGCCAGCAGCCGACGGACTACACAAGAGACCCAGTACTTC. Amino acid sequence: CASSRRTTQETQYF. This rearrangement joins TRBV6-2 or TRBV6-3 to TRBJ2-5; D may be TRBD2 (6 bases). V was pared by 6 bases and J by 2 bases, with 13 bases between. CDR1 and CDR2 from the germline V gene are MNHEY and SVGEGT. The CDR3 has 14 residues.